Following are 15 T cell receptor beta chains from one sample sequenced in a study of response to subunit inactivated influenza vaccine. One entry per CDR3 protein, called by TCRdb with MiXCR from the RT-PCR reads. The table includes 500,000 or so distinct CDR3 sequences, 16% detected once. The sequenced sample was CD4+ T cells sorted from PBMCs, obtained less than 30 months after vaccination. These receptors were obtained from a man aged 50-75 years who received an inactivated influenza vaccine.

This clonotype was detected a few times. V and J are TRBV29-1 and TRBJ2-1; D is uncertain. Trimming pared 4 bases from V and 2 bases from J, leaving 15 bases between. Looked up from germline, CDR1 is SQVTM and CDR2 is ANQGSEA. CDR3 length: 15 amino acids. The CDR3 DNA reads TGCAGCGTTGCCCATGGACGTCGCCCCTACAATGAGCAGTTCTTC. Protein product: CSVAHGRRPYNEQFF.

This clonotype has just a few counts. The V and J genes are TRBV20-1 and TRBJ2-5; 9 bases are shared with TRBD2. The CDR3 totals 14 residues. Per the germline V gene, CDR1 is DFQATT and CDR2 is SNEGSKA (reference sequence). J lost 4 bases, V lost 6 bases, and 9 bases had no gene match. The CDR3 sequence: CSAKIAGEIETQYF. For the CDR3, the DNA is TGCAGTGCAAAAATAGCGGGAGAGATAGAGACCCAGTACTTC.

This clonotype turned up a few times. The chain is built from TRBV6-5 and TRBJ1-5; D may be TRBD1 (5 bases). Per the germline V gene, CDR1 is MNHEY and CDR2 is SVGAGI. The CDR3 covers 14 residues. V gave up 2 bases and J gave up 6 bases, with 11 bases separating them. The CDR3 nucleotides are TGTGCCAGCAGTTACGGTGCTGGGGGTCAGCCCCAGCATTTT. Amino acid sequence: CASSYGAGGQPQHF.

This clonotype appeared many times. V and J are TRBV20-1 and TRBJ2-1; 10 nucleotides match TRBD2. Germline V gives CDR1 DFQATT, CDR2 SNEGSKA (reference sequence). The CDR3 has 15 residues. V lost 7 bases, J lost 7 bases, and 13 bases stayed unmatched. The CDR3: CSVKPGLAIANEQFF. The CDR3 DNA is TGCAGTGTTAAACCGGGACTAGCGATCGCGAATGAGCAGTTCTTC.

The chain employs TRBV7-3 and TRBJ1-5; D may be TRBD1 (5 bases). Germline CDR1 and CDR2: SGHTA and FQGTGA. V lost 6 bases to trimming and J lost 8 bases, with 14 bases between them. The CDR3 length is 13 residues. CDR3 sequence (DNA): TGTGCCAGCAGTGAAGGGGAGAGGGAGCCCCAGCATTTT. Its protein product is CASSEGEREPQHF.

The chain has TRBV5-7 and TRBJ2-7; D gene uncertain. TRBV5-7 is noted as an ORF with a role that remains uncertain. The V end was cut by 2 bases, the J end by 0 bases, with 9 bases between. The CDR3 loop spans 14 amino acids. This chain's CDR3 is CASSFRLSSYEQYF. The CDR3 DNA follows: TGTGCCAGCAGCTTTAGACTCTCCTCCTACGAGCAGTACTTC.

This clonotype was counted at least ten times. The V call is TRBV29-1, the J call TRBJ2-3, with a tentative D call TRBD2 (6 bases). Trimming left V 2 bases short and J 3 bases short, with 6 bases between. The CDR3 has 12 residues. Germline loops: CDR1 SQVTM, CDR2 ANQGSEA. CDR3 coding DNA: TGCAGCGTTGAACGGGGGACAGATACGCAGTATTTT. Its translation is CSVERGTDTQYF.

The rearrangement links TRBV27 to TRBJ2-2, with unresolved D. V was clipped by 6 bases and J by 0 bases, with 8 bases between them. Germline V lookup: CDR1 MNHEY, CDR2 SMNVEV (reference sequence). The CDR3 totals 14 residues. The CDR3 sequence is CASRPAANTGELFF. Written as DNA, the CDR3 is TGTGCCAGCAGGCCGGCCGCGAACACCGGGGAGCTGTTTTTT.

This clonotype was observed a few times. The chain combines TRBV19 with TRBJ2-1; D is possibly TRBD1 (5 bases). Germline CDR1 is LNHDA and CDR2 is SQIVND (reference sequence). V was shortened by 2 bases and J by 8 bases, with 16 bases between the two germline ends. The CDR3 has 15 amino acids. DNA for the CDR3: TGTGCCAGTAGTATAACCCGGCAGGGAACAGATGAGCAGTTCTTC. Its translation: CASSITRQGTDEQFF.

There are a few counts of this clonotype. The CDR3 DNA reads TGTGCCAGCAGTTACCCCCGGGACGGTAGCTCCTACAATGAGCAGTTCTTC. Its translation: CASSYPRDGSSYNEQFF. This chain uses TRBV6-2 or TRBV6-3 with TRBJ2-1; the D gene could be TRBD1 or TRBD2 (5 bases each). The CDR3 extends over 17 amino acids. Per the germline V gene, CDR1 is MNHEY and CDR2 is SVGEGT. Trimming took 2 bases from V and 0 from J, leaving 14 bases between them.

This clonotype has a handful of counts. This rearrangement joins TRBV20-1 to TRBJ2-1, with TRBD2 identical over 8 bases. V shed 0 bases and J 10 bases; nucleotides not matched to a gene: 11. Germline assignment: CDR1 DFQATT and CDR2 SNEGSKA (reference sequence). The CDR3 has 15 residues. CDR3 in DNA: TGCAGTGCTAGAGAATCCGGGACTAGGCAGGGCGAGCAGTTCTTC. Translated, it gives CSARESGTRQGEQFF.

This clonotype was seen repeatedly, ten times or more. V and J are TRBV5-7 and TRBJ2-3; 10 positions match TRBD1. TRBV5-7 is recorded as an ORF, its role being uncertain. With 4 bases clipped from V and 5 bases from J, the junction kept 19 bases outside the gene matches. The CDR3 has 19 amino acids. The CDR3 loop reads CASSQILYGQGVPEDTQYF. DNA for the CDR3: TGTGCCAGCAGCCAAATCCTTTATGGACAGGGGGTACCCGAAGATACGCAGTATTTT.

The V gene is TRBV10-3, the J gene TRBJ2-3; no clear D. Trimming pared 5 bases from V and 3 bases from J, leaving 12 bases between. Germline V gene lookup returns CDR1 ENHRY and CDR2 SYGVKD. The CDR3 is 14 residues long. The CDR3 spells CAISITPSTDTQYF. The CDR3 DNA reads TGTGCCATCAGTATAACCCCCTCTACAGATACGCAGTATTTT.

This clonotype occurred many times. The V gene is TRBV12-3 or TRBV12-4, the J gene TRBJ2-5, with D unclear. The CDR3 extends over 12 amino acids. V was shortened by 3 bases and J by 5 bases, with 7 bases between the two germline ends. CDR3 nucleotide sequence: TGTGCCAGCAGTTTTGGTGGGGAGACCCAGTACTTC. Translation gives CASSFGGETQYF.

The rearrangement links TRBV10-3 to TRBJ2-4; TRBD1 might be the D (6 bases). Germline V gene data show CDR1 as ENHRY and CDR2 as SYGVKD. The CDR3 has 13 residues. V lost 2 bases and J 8 bases, leaving 10 bases between the germline ends. As DNA, the CDR3 is TGTGCCATCAGTGAGGTTAACAGGGACATTCAGTACTTC. Translation: CAISEVNRDIQYF.